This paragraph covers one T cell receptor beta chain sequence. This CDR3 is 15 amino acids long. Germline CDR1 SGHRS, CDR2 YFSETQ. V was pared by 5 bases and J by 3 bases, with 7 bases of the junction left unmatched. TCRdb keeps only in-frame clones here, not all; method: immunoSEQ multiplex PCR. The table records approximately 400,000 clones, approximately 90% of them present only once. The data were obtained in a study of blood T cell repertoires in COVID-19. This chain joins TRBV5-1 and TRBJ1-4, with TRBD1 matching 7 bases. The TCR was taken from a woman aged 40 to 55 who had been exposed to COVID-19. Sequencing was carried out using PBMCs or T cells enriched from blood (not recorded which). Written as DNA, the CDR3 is TGCGCCAGCAGTCGAGGACAGGCAGCTAATGAAAAACTGTTTTTT. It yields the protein CASSRGQAANEKLFF.